The T cell receptor (beta chain) under discussion was sequenced for a study of blood T cell repertoires in COVID-19 (dated by TCRdb to about 2020). Regarding the study in general: The collaborator samples originated in the United States, Italy and Spain and spanned the acute and convalescent phases of COVID-19. The prospective study material was composed of cDNA or gDNA derived from T cells, B-cell-depleted T cells, or PBMCs. Subjects who had been exposed to COVID-19, were actively infected with it, or had recovered from it provided the deeply sampled blood TCRbeta repertoires that made up the dataset. The repertoires were made available in a free public database intended to serve as a resource for research on the immune response to SARS-CoV-2. The samples were drawn from two sources: the first 160 participants of the ongoing ImmuneRACE study, and 1,200 or so subjects contributed by 6 global collaborators. Sample metadata almost always included a de-identified subject ID, COVID-19 status, age in years and sex. Where available, HLA class I and class II types were obtained from metadata supplied by the sample provider rather than from assay-based typing. Broad study findings and their caveats: How much clinical and demographic metadata was included differed by source and by participant, and the metadata was provided uncurated.

The immunoSEQ Assay, a bias-controlled multiplex PCR, was used to amplify TCRbeta CDR3 regions from genomic DNA. The original methods were these. The number of nucleated cells in each sample was estimated from the amplification of reference gene primers within the assay. Sequence reads were collapsed and filtered to measure the absolute abundance of every unique TCRbeta CDR3 rearrangement. For each sample, productive Simpson clonality was calculated by taking the square root of Simpson's diversity index across productive rearrangements. The table comes from immuneACCESS by way of TCRdb, which keeps in-frame sequences with V and J called. Part of the clones is missing from these tables; in studies checked, under half for an unresolved V gene and the rest for unknown reasons. The V and J calls and clone size come from that table; D and trimming were worked out from the DNA. This sample gives some 400,000 clones in total; about 90% of them show up just once. The top ten clones comprise less than 2% of the sample.

Enrolling through a virtual design, the prospective study's participants ranged in age from about 18 to 89 years and lived across roughly 24 United States geographic areas. Cohort assignment in the prospective study relied on participant-reported clinical history from a screening survey and a study questionnaire. For ImmuneRACE Cohort 3, a participant was defined as recovered based on two consecutive negative NP/OP PCR tests, clearance by a healthcare professional, or resolution of symptoms. In the prospective study, whole blood, serum and a nasopharyngeal or oropharyngeal swab were collected from each participant by mobile phlebotomists. Over a roughly 2-month period, participants in the prospective study had the option of providing additional blood draws and questionnaires. Before DNA extraction, blood samples from the prospective study were shipped at room temperature or frozen. CDR1 and CDR2 were assigned from the germline V gene as SQVTM and ANQGSEA. V loses 6 bases, J loses 0 bases, and the germline ends lie 17 bases apart. From the cysteine up to the phenylalanine, the CDR3 has a length of 16 residues. Of all the DNA, just the CDR3 is kept, 48 bases in frame from base 1.

Notes on this clone: The specificity of this receptor is unknown. Per-base qualities were not stored, and no clone one base away is much larger.

Sequenced input: PBMCs or T cells enriched from blood (not recorded which). The sequence was collected from a woman in her 30s who had recovered from COVID-19. The V and J segments used are TRBV29-1 and TRBJ2-2; confidence is insufficient to name the D gene. The DNA sequence is as follows: TGCAGCGTCGTGACATGGGCAATCCCGAACACCGGGGAGCTGTTTTTT. Its translation reads: CSVVTWAIPNTGELFF.